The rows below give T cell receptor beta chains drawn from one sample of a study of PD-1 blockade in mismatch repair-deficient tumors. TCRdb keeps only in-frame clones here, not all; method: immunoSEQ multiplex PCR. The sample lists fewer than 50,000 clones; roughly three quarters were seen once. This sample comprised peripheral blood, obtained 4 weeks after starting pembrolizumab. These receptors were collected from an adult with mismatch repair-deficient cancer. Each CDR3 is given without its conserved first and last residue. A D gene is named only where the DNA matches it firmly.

CDR3 protein: ASSIGQFWTEAF
V gene: TRBV19
J gene: TRBJ1-1
D gene: -

CDR3 protein: ASSQLLRTGTSGNEQF
V gene: TRBV2
J gene: TRBJ2-1
D gene: TRBD2

CDR3 protein: ASSQAGLAGGLETQY
V gene: TRBV4-1
J gene: TRBJ2-5
D gene: TRBD2

CDR3 protein: ASSVNFMGGPGANVLT
V gene: TRBV9
J gene: TRBJ2-6
D gene: TRBD2

CDR3 protein: ATSRETPWGLAGEHEQY
V gene: TRBV15
J gene: TRBJ2-7
D gene: TRBD2

CDR3 protein: ASSLGVGSGANVLT
V gene: TRBV5-1
J gene: TRBJ2-6
D gene: -

CDR3 protein: ASSQEEGSYEQY
V gene: TRBV4-3
J gene: TRBJ2-7
D gene: -

CDR3 protein: ASSRLVDTGELF
V gene: TRBV4-1
J gene: TRBJ2-2
D gene: -

CDR3 protein: ASSLRQTPYNEQF
V gene: TRBV11-2
J gene: TRBJ2-1
D gene: -

CDR3 protein: ASGGQYTDTQY
V gene: TRBV7-2
J gene: TRBJ2-3
D gene: -

CDR3 protein: ASTTRDWSGGPYEQY
V gene: TRBV11-3
J gene: TRBJ2-7
D gene: -

CDR3 protein: ASGYNEQF
V gene: TRBV25-1
J gene: TRBJ2-1
D gene: -

CDR3 protein: ASSLDWMGGSNQPQH
V gene: TRBV28
J gene: TRBJ1-5
D gene: -

CDR3 protein: ASSYGTTDTEAF
V gene: TRBV6-5
J gene: TRBJ1-1
D gene: -

CDR3 protein: ASSPGQGRDGETQY
V gene: TRBV27
J gene: TRBJ2-5
D gene: TRBD1

CDR3 protein: ASSHLGGQETQY
V gene: TRBV11-2
J gene: TRBJ2-5
D gene: -

CDR3 protein: ASSPKTGPSGNTIY
V gene: TRBV6-6
J gene: TRBJ1-3
D gene: TRBD1

CDR3 protein: ASSLGSSGSGDYNEQF
V gene: TRBV5-5
J gene: TRBJ2-1
D gene: TRBD2

CDR3 protein: ASRDPSFYGYT
V gene: TRBV6-5
J gene: TRBJ1-2
D gene: -

CDR3 protein: ASRVPTGVRETQY
V gene: TRBV6-1
J gene: TRBJ2-5
D gene: TRBD1

CDR3 protein: AWRERGRSGANVLT
V gene: TRBV30
J gene: TRBJ2-6
D gene: -

CDR3 protein: ASSLELAGGDEQF
V gene: TRBV5-1
J gene: TRBJ2-1
D gene: TRBD2

CDR3 protein: ASSEWVASSTDTQY
V gene: TRBV25-1
J gene: TRBJ2-3
D gene: -

CDR3 protein: ASSDTNTGELF
V gene: TRBV6-4
J gene: TRBJ2-2
D gene: -

CDR3 protein: ASSQQGVKGM
V gene: TRBV7-9
J gene: TRBJ2-7
D gene: -

CDR3 protein: ASSDSQDTGELF
V gene: TRBV6-4
J gene: TRBJ2-2
D gene: -

CDR3 protein: ASSQVLQANTGELF
V gene: TRBV4-1
J gene: TRBJ2-2
D gene: -

CDR3 protein: ASAEAVSYEQY
V gene: TRBV7-9
J gene: TRBJ2-7
D gene: -

CDR3 protein: ASSQDGTSGANVLT
V gene: TRBV4-3
J gene: TRBJ2-6
D gene: -

CDR3 protein: ASSGVVSRTSSYNEQF
V gene: TRBV10-2
J gene: TRBJ2-1
D gene: -

CDR3 protein: ASSPLGGNYEQY
V gene: TRBV6-5
J gene: TRBJ2-7
D gene: TRBD2

CDR3 protein: ASSFPWAGDSDTQY
V gene: TRBV28
J gene: TRBJ2-3
D gene: TRBD2

CDR3 protein: ASSQLTQGPSDTQY
V gene: TRBV4-1
J gene: TRBJ2-3
D gene: TRBD1

CDR3 protein: ATRERVDSYEQY
V gene: TRBV11-2
J gene: TRBJ2-7
D gene: -

CDR3 protein: ASSIQGAGYEQY
V gene: TRBV7-8
J gene: TRBJ2-7
D gene: -

CDR3 protein: ASSLLRGGYEQY
V gene: TRBV7-8
J gene: TRBJ2-7
D gene: TRBD2

CDR3 protein: ASSYSGGGTEAF
V gene: TRBV6-5
J gene: TRBJ1-1
D gene: -

CDR3 protein: ASSPGGLEQY
V gene: TRBV28
J gene: TRBJ2-7
D gene: TRBD2

CDR3 protein: ASTRSGTNLLEQY
V gene: TRBV27
J gene: TRBJ2-7
D gene: TRBD2

CDR3 protein: ASSYGQDVYEQY
V gene: TRBV6-5
J gene: TRBJ2-7
D gene: TRBD1

CDR3 protein: ASSVEPRSSGRGSSNEQF
V gene: TRBV9
J gene: TRBJ2-1
D gene: TRBD2

CDR3 protein: ASSIGTSGANVLT
V gene: TRBV19
J gene: TRBJ2-6
D gene: -

CDR3 protein: ASSFLGKTQY
V gene: TRBV7-2
J gene: TRBJ2-5
D gene: -

CDR3 protein: ASSLGGQVYNEQF
V gene: TRBV5-1
J gene: TRBJ2-1
D gene: TRBD1

CDR3 protein: ASRGAGASLLDQETQY
V gene: TRBV11-2
J gene: TRBJ2-5
D gene: TRBD2